This TCR beta chain is from a study of regulatory T cells in long-lasting Graves disease. Study details: Patients with persistent Graves' disease had over 5 years of antithyroid drugs and persistent TSH receptor antibodies. Findings and caveats of the study: In persistent patients, shared public clonotypes (more than 2,500) outnumbered those in new patients (about 1,000).

Library construction for TCR beta used iRepertoire HTBI primers and Arm-PCR of CDR3 regions. TCRdb re-analysed the multiplex PCR reads in MiXCR, keeping a single row per CDR3 protein. The repertoire holds 400,000 or so distinct CDR3 sequences, with less than 25% as singletons. V was clipped by 6 bases and J by 6 bases, with 15 bases between them. Germline V gene sequence: CDR1 WSHSY, CDR2 SAAADI. This CDR3 contains 13 residues. Indicated time point: persistent/refractory GD, antithyroid drugs over 5 years with positive TRAb. RNA from PBMCs was the source of the TCR library. Notes on this clonotype: Its antigen is unidentified.

The source is a female donor with Graves disease. V and J are TRBV10-2 and TRBJ2-7, with D uncertain. The sample in question was peripheral blood mononuclear cells (PBMCs), obtained when the disease was refractory, from a patient treated with antithyroid drugs. CDR3 in amino acids: CASRARIESEQYF. The CDR3, as DNA: TGCGCCAGCAGGGCAAGGATCGAGTCCGAGCAGTACTTC.